The rows below give T cell receptor beta chains drawn from one sample of a study of OX40 agonist ivuxolimab in advanced cancers. Produced via immunoSEQ multiplex PCR; TCRdb's table is partial and in-frame only. Of 9,500 to 12,000 clones in the sample, about 86% were seen once. Specimen: CD4+ or CD8+ T cells sorted from blood, collected in a trial of the OX40 agonist ivuxolimab. Receptor source: an adult with an advanced solid tumor such as melanoma, head and neck, liver or kidney cancer. Both conserved end residues are part of each CDR3. The D gene is left open where the match is weak. Expanded clones get a size class; other rows say once, few or many, or leave the size out.

CAWNRDSRDYEQYF TGTGCCTGGAACAGGGACAGCCGAGACTACGAGCAGTACTTC TRBV30 NA TRBJ2-7 TRBD1
CASSEYSGIEQETQYF TGTGCCAGCAGTGAATATTCAGGGATCGAGCAAGAGACCCAGTACTTC TRBV25-1 NA TRBJ2-5 NA
CAWKRASGTETQYF TGTGCCTGGAAAAGGGCTAGCGGGACGGAGACCCAGTACTTC TRBV30 once TRBJ2-5 TRBD2
CASSLRQGSNTEAFF TGTGCCAGCAGTCTCAGACAGGGATCGAACACTGAAGCTTTCTTT TRBV27 NA TRBJ1-1 TRBD1
CASSLRPGQGRGEQYF TGTGCCAGCAGCCTACGCCCGGGACAGGGGAGAGGTGAGCAGTACTTC TRBV7-2 NA TRBJ2-7 TRBD1
CASSLVRAGLVSTDTQYF TGTGCCAGCAGCCTTGTACGGGCGGGCCTTGTTAGCACAGATACGCAGTATTTT TRBV7-2 NA TRBJ2-3 NA
CASSSDGENTEAFF TGCGCCAGCAGCTCGGACGGGGAGAACACTGAAGCTTTCTTT TRBV5-1 NA TRBJ1-1 NA
CASSRRPGQGALKNTEAFF TGTGCCAGCAGTCGCCGTCCGGGACAGGGGGCGCTTAAGAACACTGAAGCTTTCTTT TRBV27 NA TRBJ1-1 TRBD1
CASRNPYGYTF TGTGCCAGCAGGAACCCCTATGGCTACACCTTC TRBV27 few TRBJ1-2 NA
CASSATGRDQETQYF TGTGCCAGCAGCGCGACGGGCAGAGACCAAGAGACCCAGTACTTC TRBV9 NA TRBJ2-5 NA
CASSSGGYEQYF TGTGCCAGCAGCTCCGGAGGCTACGAGCAGTACTTC TRBV5-4 NA TRBJ2-7 NA
CAIKSSGNTIYF TGTGCCATCAAAAGCAGTGGAAACACCATATATTTT TRBV10-3 NA TRBJ1-3 NA
CASSYPGQGFGELFF TGTGCCAGCAGTTACCCGGGACAGGGATTCGGGGAGCTGTTTTTT TRBV6-5 NA TRBJ2-2 TRBD1
CASSATYSESTDTQYF TGTGCCAGCAGCGCAACTTATAGCGAGAGCACAGATACGCAGTATTTT TRBV9 NA TRBJ2-3 NA
CASSYTGEQFF TGTGCCAGCAGCTACACTGGAGAGCAGTTCTTC TRBV28 NA TRBJ2-1 NA
CSVDSGLGEQFF TGCAGCGTTGATTCAGGGCTCGGTGAGCAGTTCTTC TRBV29-1 few TRBJ2-1 NA
CATFYNEQFF TGTGCAACCTTCTACAATGAGCAGTTCTTC TRBV19 once TRBJ2-1 NA
CASSYPGGNGQFF TGTGCCAGCAGTTACCCAGGGGGGAATGGGCAGTTCTTC TRBV6-5 NA TRBJ2-1 NA
CASSDRDRGYSYTF TGTGCCAGCAGCGACAGGGACAGGGGATATAGCTACACCTTC TRBV7-9 NA TRBJ1-2 TRBD1
CASSSTGDRVRNEQFF TGTGCCAGCAGTTCCACGGGGGACAGGGTGAGGAATGAGCAGTTCTTC TRBV28 NA TRBJ2-1 TRBD1
CASSAGTGSYEQYF TGTGCCAGCAGTGCCGGGACAGGCTCCTACGAGCAGTACTTC TRBV6-5 NA TRBJ2-7 TRBD1
CASSESNGGRIEQFF TGCGCCAGCAGTGAGTCGAACGGCGGGAGGATTGAGCAGTTCTTC TRBV10-1 once TRBJ2-1 TRBD2
CASSSVRAEQYF TGTGCCAGCAGCTCGGTGCGTGCCGAGCAGTACTTC TRBV13 NA TRBJ2-7 NA
CASSTTFYQPQHF TGTGCCAGCAGTACGACATTTTATCAGCCCCAGCATTTT TRBV27 NA TRBJ1-5 NA
CASSLIGLGGYTF TGTGCCAGCAGCTTAATAGGGTTAGGGGGCTACACCTTC TRBV7-2 once TRBJ1-2 NA
CASGMGEETQYF TGTGCCAGCGGGATGGGGGAAGAGACCCAGTACTTC TRBV7-9 large TRBJ2-5 NA
CATRAAGNYGYTF TGTGCCACCAGGGCGGCAGGGAACTATGGCTACACCTTC TRBV19 few TRBJ1-2 NA
CASNVAGGGETQYF TGTGCCAGCAACGTAGCGGGAGGGGGAGAGACCCAGTACTTC TRBV9 NA TRBJ2-5 TRBD2
CASSRGQDSTDTQYF TGTGCCAGCAGCCGCGGACAGGATAGCACAGATACGCAGTATTTT TRBV5-6 NA TRBJ2-3 TRBD1
CASSEGAVAPGELFF TGTGCCAGCAGTGAAGGGGCGGTAGCGCCCGGGGAGCTGTTTTTT TRBV2 few TRBJ2-2 NA
CASSGQGGCEKLFF TGTGCCAGCAGCGGACAGGGAGGGTGTGAAAAACTGTTTTTT TRBV21-1 NA TRBJ1-4 NA
CASSLGHASYEQYF TGTGCCAGCAGCTTGGGTCACGCCTCCTACGAGCAGTACTTC TRBV5-6 NA TRBJ2-7 NA
CSVEDLPEAFF TGCAGCGTTGAAGATTTGCCAGAAGCTTTCTTT TRBV29-1 NA TRBJ1-1 NA
CASSLHGLEQYF TGTGCCAGCAGCCTACACGGATTGGAGCAGTACTTC TRBV7-9 NA TRBJ2-7 NA
CASSFQATNEKLFF TGTGCCAGCAGTTTCCAGGCAACTAATGAAAAACTGTTTTTT TRBV27 NA TRBJ1-4 NA
CASSLDTDQPQHF TGCGCCAGCAGCTTGGATACGGATCAGCCCCAGCATTTT TRBV5-1 NA TRBJ1-5 NA
CASSQGEGGGAGGYTF TGCGCCAGCAGCCAAGGAGAAGGAGGGGGCGCGGGTGGCTACACCTTC TRBV4-3 NA TRBJ1-2 TRBD1
CASSPPRQSPNYGYTF TGTGCCAGCAGCCCTCCCCGACAGTCTCCAAACTATGGCTACACCTTC TRBV28 NA TRBJ1-2 NA
CASSLVGGNYEQYF TGTGCCAGCAGCTTAGTAGGGGGTAACTACGAGCAGTACTTC TRBV7-6 NA TRBJ2-7 NA
CASSLGGLREQYF TGTGCCAGCAGCTTAGGGGGATTACGAGAGCAGTACTTC TRBV11-2 large TRBJ2-7 NA